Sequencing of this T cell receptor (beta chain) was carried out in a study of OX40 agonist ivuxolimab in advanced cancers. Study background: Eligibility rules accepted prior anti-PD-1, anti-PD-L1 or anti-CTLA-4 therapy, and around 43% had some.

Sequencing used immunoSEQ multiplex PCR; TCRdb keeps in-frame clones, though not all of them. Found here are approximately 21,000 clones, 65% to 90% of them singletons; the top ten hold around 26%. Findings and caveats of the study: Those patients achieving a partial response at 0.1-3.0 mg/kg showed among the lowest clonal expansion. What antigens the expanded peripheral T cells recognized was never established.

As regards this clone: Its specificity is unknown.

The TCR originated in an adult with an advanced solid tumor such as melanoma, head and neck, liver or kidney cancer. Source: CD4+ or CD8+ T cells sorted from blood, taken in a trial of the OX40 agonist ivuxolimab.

The CDR3 loop reads CASSHGTSGNYEQYF. CDR3 coding DNA: TGCGCCAGCAGCCACGGGACTAGCGGGAACTACGAGCAGTACTTC. The chain joins TRBV4-1 to TRBJ2-7, with 13 bases that match TRBD2. Losses at the gene ends were 3 bases for V and 3 bases for J; bases not matched to a gene: 2. CDR3 length equals 15 residues. Germline V gives CDR1 MGHRA, CDR2 YSYEKL.